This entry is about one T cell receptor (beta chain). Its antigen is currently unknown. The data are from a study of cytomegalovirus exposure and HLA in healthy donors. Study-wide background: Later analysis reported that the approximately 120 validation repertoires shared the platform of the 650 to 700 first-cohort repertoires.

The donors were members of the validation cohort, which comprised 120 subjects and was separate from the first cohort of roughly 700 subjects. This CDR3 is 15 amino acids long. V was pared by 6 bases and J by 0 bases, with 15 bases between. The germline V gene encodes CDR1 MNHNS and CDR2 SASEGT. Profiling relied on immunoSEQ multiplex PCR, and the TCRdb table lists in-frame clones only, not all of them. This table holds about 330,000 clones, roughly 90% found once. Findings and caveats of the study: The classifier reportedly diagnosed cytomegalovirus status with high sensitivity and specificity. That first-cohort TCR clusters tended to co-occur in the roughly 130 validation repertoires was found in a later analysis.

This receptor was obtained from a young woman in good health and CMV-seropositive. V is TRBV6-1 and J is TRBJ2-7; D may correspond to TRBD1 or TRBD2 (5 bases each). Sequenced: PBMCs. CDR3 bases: TGTGCCAGCAGCAGGGCGAGGGACCCCTCCTACGAGCAGTACTTC. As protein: CASSRARDPSYEQYF.